Listed below are T cell receptor beta chains from one sample, sequenced in a study of T cell responses to AZD1222 COVID-19 vaccine. This table comes from immunoSEQ multiplex PCR, and its TCRdb copy is limited to in-frame clones, with some not included. Counted here are about 180,000 clones, 85% to 95% occurring once; the ten biggest clones make up 1.5% to 2%. Specimen: peripheral blood, collected 28 days after the second AZD1222 dose. Receptor source: an adult who received the AZD1222 COVID-19 vaccine. The CDR3 runs from the conserved cysteine through the conserved F or W. Fields, in order: D gene, clone size, J gene, V gene, CDR3 DNA, CDR3 protein. D genes are given only for firm matches. Expanded clones get a size class; other rows say once, few or many, or leave the size out.

d_gene: TRBD2; abundance: -; j_gene: TRBJ2-3; v_gene: TRBV5-1; CDR3nt: TGCGCCAGCAGCTTGGTAAGCGGGGGGGCCACAGATACGCAGTATTTT; CDR3aa: CASSLVSGGATDTQYF
d_gene: -; abundance: once; j_gene: TRBJ2-2; v_gene: TRBV5-1; CDR3nt: TGCGCCAGCAGCCTCAACCCTAGGGGCGCAGCCGACACCGGGGAGCTGTTTTTT; CDR3aa: CASSLNPRGAADTGELFF
d_gene: -; abundance: few; j_gene: TRBJ2-2; v_gene: TRBV7-2; CDR3nt: TGTGCCAGCAGCCCTAAGGGCAGCGGCGGCGGGGAGCTGTTTTTT; CDR3aa: CASSPKGSGGGELFF
d_gene: -; abundance: -; j_gene: TRBJ1-1; v_gene: TRBV29-1; CDR3nt: TGCAGCGTCCCGACGGGGGTCACTGAAGCTTTCTTT; CDR3aa: CSVPTGVTEAFF
d_gene: -; abundance: -; j_gene: TRBJ1-4; v_gene: TRBV7-8; CDR3nt: TGTGCCAGCAGCTTAGCGCCAGGCCTTAATGAAAAACTGTTTTTT; CDR3aa: CASSLAPGLNEKLFF
d_gene: -; abundance: -; j_gene: TRBJ1-1; v_gene: TRBV7-2; CDR3nt: TGTGCCAGCAGCTTAGAGTGGGCGGGGGGCACTGAAGCTTTCTTT; CDR3aa: CASSLEWAGGTEAFF
d_gene: -; abundance: -; j_gene: TRBJ2-3; v_gene: TRBV7-2; CDR3nt: TGTGCCAGCAGGCGTTCTGGCACAGATACGCAGTATTTT; CDR3aa: CASRRSGTDTQYF
d_gene: -; abundance: -; j_gene: TRBJ2-5; v_gene: TRBV7-3; CDR3nt: TGTGCCAGCAGCTTAGGTTCATCCATGGGGGAGACCCAGTACTTC; CDR3aa: CASSLGSSMGETQYF
d_gene: -; abundance: -; j_gene: TRBJ1-4; v_gene: TRBV18; CDR3nt: TGTGCCAGCTCACCACAGTATGGTAATGAAAAACTGTTTTTT; CDR3aa: CASSPQYGNEKLFF
d_gene: TRBD2; abundance: -; j_gene: TRBJ2-7; v_gene: TRBV18; CDR3nt: TGTGCCAGCTCACCATCTAGCGGGGTCTCCTACGAGCAGTACTTC; CDR3aa: CASSPSSGVSYEQYF
d_gene: -; abundance: -; j_gene: TRBJ2-1; v_gene: TRBV19; CDR3nt: TGTGCCACCTCGCTGAAACTCCCTGGCTCCTACAATGAGCAGTTCTTC; CDR3aa: CATSLKLPGSYNEQFF